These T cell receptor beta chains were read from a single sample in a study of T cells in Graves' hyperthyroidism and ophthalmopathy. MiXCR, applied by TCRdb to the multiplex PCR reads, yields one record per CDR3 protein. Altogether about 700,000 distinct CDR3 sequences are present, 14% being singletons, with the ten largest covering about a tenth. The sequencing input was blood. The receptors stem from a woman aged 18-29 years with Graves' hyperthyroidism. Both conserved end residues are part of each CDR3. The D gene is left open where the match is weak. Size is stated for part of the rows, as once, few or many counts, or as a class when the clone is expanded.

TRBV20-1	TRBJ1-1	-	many	CSARHRYRVDTEAFF	TGCAGTGCTAGACACCGTTACAGGGTTGACACTGAAGCTTTCTTT
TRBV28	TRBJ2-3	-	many	CASSFLAWPSTDTQYF	TGTGCCAGCAGTTTTTTGGCCTGGCCTAGCACAGATACGCAGTATTTT
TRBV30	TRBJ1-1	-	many	CAWSVNRNTEAFF	TGTGCCTGGAGTGTAAACAGGAACACTGAAGCTTTCTTT
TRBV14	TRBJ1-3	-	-	CASSHGQATPGNTIYF	TGTGCCAGCAGCCACGGGCAGGCTACACCTGGAAACACCATATATTTT
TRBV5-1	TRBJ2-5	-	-	CASSIPQETQYF	TGCGCCAGCAGCATCCCTCAAGAAACCCAGTACTTC
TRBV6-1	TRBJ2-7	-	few	CASSRDGPYEQYF	TGTGCCAGCAGCCGGGACGGTCCCTACGAGCAGTACTTC
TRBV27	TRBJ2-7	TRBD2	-	CASSQTLAGGLPSGSYEQYF	TGTGCCAGCAGTCAGACCCTAGCGGGAGGACTCCCCTCCGGCTCCTACGAGCAGTACTTC
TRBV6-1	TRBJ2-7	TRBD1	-	CASRKGQGPSYEQYF	TGTGCCAGCAGAAAGGGACAGGGCCCCTCCTACGAGCAGTACTTC
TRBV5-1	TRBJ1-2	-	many	CASSADTPKIYGYTF	TGCGCCAGCAGCGCTGACACCCCGAAGATCTATGGCTACACCTTC
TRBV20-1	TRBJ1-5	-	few	CSARGDTIRAFSNQPQHF	TGCAGTGCTAGAGGGGATACAATCCGAGCATTCAGCAATCAGCCCCAGCATTTT
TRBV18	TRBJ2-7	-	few	CASSPPSQAGSYGQYF	TGTGCCAGCTCACCACCTTCTCAGGCAGGGTCCTACGGGCAGTACTTC
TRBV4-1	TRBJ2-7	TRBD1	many	CASSQGQGARFEQYF	TGCGCCAGCAGCCAAGGACAGGGGGCGCGCTTCGAGCAGTACTTC
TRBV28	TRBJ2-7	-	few	CAGSPQRGGEQYF	TGTGCCGGCAGTCCGCAAAGGGGGGGGGAGCAGTACTTC
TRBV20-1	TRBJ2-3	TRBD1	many	CSARPHRGTDTQYF	TGCAGTGCTAGACCACACAGGGGAACAGATACGCAGTATTTT
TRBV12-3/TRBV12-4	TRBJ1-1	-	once	CASMGPGTANTEAFF	TGTGCCAGCATGGGCCCCGGGACCGCGAACACTGAAGCTTTCTTT
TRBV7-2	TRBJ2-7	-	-	CASSFKSAPPYEQYF	TGTGCCAGCAGCTTTAAATCCGCGCCTCCCTACGAGCAGTACTTC
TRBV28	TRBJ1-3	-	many	CASAGGAVSGNTIYF	TGTGCCAGCGCCGGGGGGGCTGTATCTGGAAACACCATATATTTT
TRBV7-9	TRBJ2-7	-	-	CASSSGWGDSSYEQYF	TGTGCCAGCAGCTCCGGGTGGGGGGACAGCTCCTACGAGCAGTACTTC
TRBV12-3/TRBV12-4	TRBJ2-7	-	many	CASSLNQGQSNYEQYF	TGTGCCAGCAGTTTAAATCAGGGTCAGTCTAACTACGAGCAGTACTTC
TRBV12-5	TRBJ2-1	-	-	CASGSGSSLYNEQFF	TGTGCTAGTGGTTCCGGGTCTAGCCTGTACAATGAGCAGTTCTTC
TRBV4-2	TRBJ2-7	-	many	CASSQGTQLTYEQYF	TGTGCCAGCAGCCAAGGGACTCAACTCACCTACGAGCAGTACTTC
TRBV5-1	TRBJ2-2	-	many	CASSQQGLTGELVF	TGCGCCAGCTCTCAACAGGGCCTCACCGGGGAGCTGGTTTTT
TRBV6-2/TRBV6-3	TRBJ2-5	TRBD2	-	CASSSGASGMYQYF	TGTGCCAGCAGTTCCGGGGCTAGCGGGATGTATCAGTACTTC
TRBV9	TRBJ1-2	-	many	CASSPLAAERYGYTF	TGTGCCAGCAGCCCCCTCGCGGCGGAGCGCTATGGCTACACCTTC
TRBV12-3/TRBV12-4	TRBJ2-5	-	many	CASSSLGLQETQYF	TGTGCCAGCAGTTCCCTAGGCCTCCAAGAAACCCAGTACTTC
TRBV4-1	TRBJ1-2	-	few	CASSQEAGLGGYTF	TGCGCCAGCAGCCAAGAAGCTGGGCTTGGTGGCTACACCTTC
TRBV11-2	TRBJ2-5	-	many	CASSLQPRWDQDQKTQYF	TGTGCCAGCAGCTTACAACCCCGGTGGGACCAGGACCAAAAGACCCAGTACTTC
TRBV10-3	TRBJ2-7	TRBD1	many	CAISEDRTGGLVYEQYF	TGTGCCATCAGTGAGGATAGAACAGGGGGATTGGTCTACGAGCAGTACTTC
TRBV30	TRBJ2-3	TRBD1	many	CAWSGGPGQGTDTQYF	TGTGCCTGGAGTGGGGGCCCGGGACAGGGCACAGATACGCAGTATTTT
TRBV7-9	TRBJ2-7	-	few	CASSLEAASYEQYF	TGTGCCAGCAGCTTAGAGGCCGCCTCCTACGAGCAGTACTTC
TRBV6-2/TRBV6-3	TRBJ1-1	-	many	CASSSPDLRTAFF	TGTGCCAGCAGTTCCCCCGATCTACGGACAGCTTTCTTT
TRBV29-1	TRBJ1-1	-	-	CSARKQGYTTEAFF	TGCAGCGCACGCAAACAGGGTTATACCACTGAAGCTTTCTTT
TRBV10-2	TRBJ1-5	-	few	CASSETTGHNQPQHF	TGCGCCAGCAGTGAGACGACAGGTCATAATCAGCCCCAGCATTTT
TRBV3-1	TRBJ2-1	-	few	CASSRDLEQFF	TGTGCCAGCAGCCGGGATTTGGAGCAGTTCTTC
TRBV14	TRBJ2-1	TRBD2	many	CASSHGTSGRWKNEQFF	TGTGCCAGCAGTCATGGGACTAGCGGGAGGTGGAAAAATGAGCAGTTCTTC
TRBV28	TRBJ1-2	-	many	CASSLGFNYGYTF	TGTGCCAGCAGTTTAGGATTCAACTATGGCTACACCTTC
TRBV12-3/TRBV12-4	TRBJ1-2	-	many	CASSFAVEDGYTF	TGTGCCAGCAGTTTTGCCGTAGAAGATGGCTACACCTTC
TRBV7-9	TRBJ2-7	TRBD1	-	CASSLASAGGLSYEQYF	TGTGCCAGCAGCTTAGCATCCGCAGGGGGCCTATCCTACGAGCAGTACTTC
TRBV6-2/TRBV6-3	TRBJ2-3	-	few	CASSYWRERVDTQYF	TGTGCCAGCAGTTACTGGCGGGAAAGGGTAGATACGCAGTATTTT
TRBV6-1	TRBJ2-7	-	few	CASSEGRGIGYEQYF	TGTGCCAGCAGTGAAGGTAGGGGCATCGGCTACGAGCAGTACTTC
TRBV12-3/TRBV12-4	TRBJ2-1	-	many	CASSRGLWEAPSSYNEQFF	TGTGCCAGCAGCCGTGGGTTGTGGGAGGCCCCAAGCTCCTACAATGAGCAGTTCTTC
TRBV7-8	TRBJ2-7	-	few	CASSLELVAPYEQYF	TGTGCCAGCAGCTTAGAACTAGTGGCCCCCTACGAGCAGTACTTC
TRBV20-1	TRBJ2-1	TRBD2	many	CSAFSASGSSYNEQFF	TGCAGTGCTTTCTCGGCTAGCGGGAGCTCCTACAATGAGCAGTTCTTC
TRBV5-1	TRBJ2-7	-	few	CASSLGYGAYYEQYF	TGCGCCAGCAGCTTAGGGTATGGAGCATACTACGAGCAGTACTTC
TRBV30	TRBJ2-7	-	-	CAWNPGGYEQYF	TGTGCCTGGAATCCAGGAGGATACGAGCAGTACTTC
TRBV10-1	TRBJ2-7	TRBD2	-	CASSDIAGINEQYF	TGCGCCAGCAGTGACATAGCGGGAATTAATGAGCAGTACTTC
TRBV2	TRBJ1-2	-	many	CASSVYGNYGYTF	TGTGCCAGCAGTGTCTATGGTAACTATGGCTACACCTTC
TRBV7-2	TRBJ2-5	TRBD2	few	CASSFATSGAETQYF	TGTGCCAGCAGCTTTGCGACTAGCGGTGCGGAGACCCAGTACTTC
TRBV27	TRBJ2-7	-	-	CASSPPRVIRGSYEQYF	TGTGCCAGCAGTCCCCCCCGGGTGATCCGGGGGTCCTACGAGCAGTACTTC
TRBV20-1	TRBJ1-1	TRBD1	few	CSASRDRVNTEAFF	TGCAGTGCTTCCCGGGACAGGGTGAACACTGAAGCTTTCTTT
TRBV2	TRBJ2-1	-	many	CASRTRPWNEQFF	TGTGCCAGCCGGACGCGACCTTGGAATGAGCAGTTCTTC
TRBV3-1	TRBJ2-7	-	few	CASTAGRSGPYEQYF	TGTGCCAGCACCGCAGGTCGTAGCGGTCCCTACGAGCAGTACTTC
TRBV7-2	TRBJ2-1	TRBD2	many	CASSLALAGGLYNEQFF	TGTGCCAGCAGCTTAGCACTAGCGGGGGGCCTCTACAATGAGCAGTTCTTC
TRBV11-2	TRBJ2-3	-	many	CASSLDGGSTDTQYF	TGTGCCAGCAGCTTAGACGGCGGGAGCACAGATACGCAGTATTTT
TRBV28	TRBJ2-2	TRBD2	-	CASSLYGRQRELFF	TGTGCCAGCAGTTTGTACGGGAGGCAACGGGAGCTGTTTTTT
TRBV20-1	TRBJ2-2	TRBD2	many	CSARELGLAGDHGELFF	TGCAGTGCTAGAGAGCTCGGACTAGCGGGAGATCACGGGGAGCTGTTTTTT
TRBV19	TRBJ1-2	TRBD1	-	CASSIGGQNYGYTF	TGTGCCAGTAGTATAGGGGGACAGAACTATGGCTACACCTTC